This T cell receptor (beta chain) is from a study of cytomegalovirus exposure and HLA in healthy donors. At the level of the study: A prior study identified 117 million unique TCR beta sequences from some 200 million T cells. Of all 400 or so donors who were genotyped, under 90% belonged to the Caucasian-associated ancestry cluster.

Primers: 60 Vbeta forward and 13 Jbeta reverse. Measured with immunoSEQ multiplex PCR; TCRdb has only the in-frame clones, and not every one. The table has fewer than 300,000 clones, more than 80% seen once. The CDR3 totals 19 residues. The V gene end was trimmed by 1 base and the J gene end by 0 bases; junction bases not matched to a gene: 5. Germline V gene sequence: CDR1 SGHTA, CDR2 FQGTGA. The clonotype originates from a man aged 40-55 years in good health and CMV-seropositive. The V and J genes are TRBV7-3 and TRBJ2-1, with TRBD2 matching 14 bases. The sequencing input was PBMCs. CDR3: CASSLRGTSGSTSYNEQFF. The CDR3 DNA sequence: TGTGCCAGCAGCTTAAGAGGGACTAGCGGGAGCACCTCCTACAATGAGCAGTTCTTC.